Listed here is a single T cell receptor (beta chain). The antigen remains undetermined. The ends lost 5 bases at V and 0 bases at J; junction bases unmatched: 7. Looked up from germline, CDR1 is SEHNR and CDR2 is FQNEAQ (reference sequence). The CDR3 covers 16 residues. Both 60 Vbeta primers and 13 Jbeta primers went into the PCR. The assay was immunoSEQ multiplex PCR, and TCRdb's table has in-frame clones only and misses some. The sample records some 270,000 clones, roughly 91% being singletons. The data belong to a study of cytomegalovirus exposure and HLA in healthy donors. Points from the study as a whole: Later on, analysis showed that most CMV-associated TCR beta chains appeared to be HLA-restricted. Certain indistinguishable V segments, among them TRBV6-2 and TRBV6-3, were excluded. More clonal expansion characterized HLA-associated TCR beta chains than equally common others in a later analysis. When a later analysis was performed, an Asian-associated ancestry cluster reportedly had fewer N-insertions than the approximately 700-donor mean.

The clonotype comes from a girl aged 2 to 10 in good health and CMV-seronegative. Sequencing input: PBMCs. The rearrangement links TRBV7-9 to TRBJ2-4; 7 positions match TRBD1. CDR3 DNA: TGTGCCAGCAGCCGAACAGGGGATGGAGCCAAAAACATTCAGTACTTC. Amino acid sequence: CASSRTGDGAKNIQYF.